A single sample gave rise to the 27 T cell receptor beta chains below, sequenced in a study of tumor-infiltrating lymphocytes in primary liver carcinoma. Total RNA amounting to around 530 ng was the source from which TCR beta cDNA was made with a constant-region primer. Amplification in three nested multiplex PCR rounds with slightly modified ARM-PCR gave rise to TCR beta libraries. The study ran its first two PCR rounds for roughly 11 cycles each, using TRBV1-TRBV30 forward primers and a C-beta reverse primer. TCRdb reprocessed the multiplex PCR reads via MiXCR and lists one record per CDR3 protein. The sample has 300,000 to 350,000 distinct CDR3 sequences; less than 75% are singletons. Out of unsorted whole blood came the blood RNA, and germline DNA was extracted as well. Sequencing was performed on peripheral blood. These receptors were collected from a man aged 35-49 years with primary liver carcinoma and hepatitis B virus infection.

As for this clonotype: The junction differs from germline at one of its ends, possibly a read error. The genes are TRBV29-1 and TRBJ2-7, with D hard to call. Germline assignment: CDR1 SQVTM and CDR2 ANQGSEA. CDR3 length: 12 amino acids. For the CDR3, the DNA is TGCAGCGTTGAAGAGGATCGATACGATCAGTACTTC. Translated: CSVEEDRYDQYF.

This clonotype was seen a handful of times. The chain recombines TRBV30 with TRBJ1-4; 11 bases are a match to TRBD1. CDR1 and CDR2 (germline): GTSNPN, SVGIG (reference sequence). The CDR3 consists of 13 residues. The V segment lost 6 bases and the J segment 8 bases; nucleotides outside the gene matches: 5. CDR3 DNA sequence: TGTGCCTGCCAGGGACAGGGGGAGGAAAAACTGTTTTTT. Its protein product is CACQGQGEEKLFF.

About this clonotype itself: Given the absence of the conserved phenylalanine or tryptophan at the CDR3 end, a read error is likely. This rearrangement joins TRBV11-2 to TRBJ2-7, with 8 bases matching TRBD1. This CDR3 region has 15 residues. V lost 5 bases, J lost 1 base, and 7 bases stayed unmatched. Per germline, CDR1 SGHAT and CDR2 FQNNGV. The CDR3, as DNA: TGTGCCAGCAGCCGTAATTACAGGGGGTCCTACGAGCAGTACATC. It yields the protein CASSRNYRGSYEQYI.

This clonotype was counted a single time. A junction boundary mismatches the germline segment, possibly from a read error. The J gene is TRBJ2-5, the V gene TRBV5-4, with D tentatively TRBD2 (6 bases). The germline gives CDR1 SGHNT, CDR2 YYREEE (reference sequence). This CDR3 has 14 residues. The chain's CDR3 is CASSLVGGEETRYF. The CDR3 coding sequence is TGTGCCAGCAGCTTGGTTGGAGGGGAAGAGACCCGGTACTTC.

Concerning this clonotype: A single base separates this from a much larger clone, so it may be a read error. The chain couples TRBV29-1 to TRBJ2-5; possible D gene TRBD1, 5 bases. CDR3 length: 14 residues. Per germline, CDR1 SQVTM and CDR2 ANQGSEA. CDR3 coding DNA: TGCAGCGCTGACCGAGACAGAAGACAAGAGAACCAGTACTTC. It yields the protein CSADRDRRQENQYF.

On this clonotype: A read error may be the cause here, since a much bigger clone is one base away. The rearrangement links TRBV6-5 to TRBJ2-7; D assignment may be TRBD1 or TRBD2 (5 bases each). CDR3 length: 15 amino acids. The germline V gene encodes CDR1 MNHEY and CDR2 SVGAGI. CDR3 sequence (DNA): TGTGCCAGCAGTCACTCGGGGCAGGGCTCCTACGAGCAGTACTTC. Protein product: CASSHSGQGSYEQYF.

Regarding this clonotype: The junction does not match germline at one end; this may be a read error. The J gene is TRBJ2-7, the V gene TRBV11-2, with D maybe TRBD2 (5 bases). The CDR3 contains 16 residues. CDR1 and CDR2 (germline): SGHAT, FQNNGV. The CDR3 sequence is CVSSPGVGWDSYEQYF. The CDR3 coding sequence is TGTGTCAGCAGCCCCGGGGTGGGCTGGGACTCCTACGAGCAGTACTTC. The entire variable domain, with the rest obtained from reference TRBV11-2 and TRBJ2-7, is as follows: EAGVAQSPRYKIIEKRQSVAFWCNPISGHATLYWYQQILGQGPKLLIQFQNNGVVDDSQLPKDRFSAERLKGVDSTLKIQPAKLEDSAVYLCVSSPGVGWDSYEQYFGPGTRLTVT.

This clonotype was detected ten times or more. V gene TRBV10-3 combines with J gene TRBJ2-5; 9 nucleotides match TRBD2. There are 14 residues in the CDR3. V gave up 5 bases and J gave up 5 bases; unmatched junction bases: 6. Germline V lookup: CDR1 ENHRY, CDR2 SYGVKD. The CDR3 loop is CAISTPSGTETQYF. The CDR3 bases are TGTGCCATCAGTACCCCTAGCGGGACTGAGACCCAGTACTTC.

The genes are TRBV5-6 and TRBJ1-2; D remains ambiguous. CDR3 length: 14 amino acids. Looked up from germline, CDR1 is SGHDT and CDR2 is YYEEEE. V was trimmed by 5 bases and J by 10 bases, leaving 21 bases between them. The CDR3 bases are TGTGCCAGCAGTAGGTCGGCCGAAGTCGACGCCTACACCTTC. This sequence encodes CASSRSAEVDAYTF.

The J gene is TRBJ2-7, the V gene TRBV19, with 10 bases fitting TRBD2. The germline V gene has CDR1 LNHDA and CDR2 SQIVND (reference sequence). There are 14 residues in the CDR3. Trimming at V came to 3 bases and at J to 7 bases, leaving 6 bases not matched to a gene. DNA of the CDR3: TGTGCCAGTAGTATTACCCCTAGCGGGAGTGAGCAGTACTTC. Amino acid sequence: CASSITPSGSEQYF.

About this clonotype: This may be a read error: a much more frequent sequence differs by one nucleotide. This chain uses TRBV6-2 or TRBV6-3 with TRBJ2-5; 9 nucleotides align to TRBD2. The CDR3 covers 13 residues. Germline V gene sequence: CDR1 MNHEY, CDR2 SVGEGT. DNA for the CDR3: TGTGTCAGCAGTCCAACTAGCGGGCAGACCCAGTACTTC. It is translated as CVSSPTSGQTQYF.

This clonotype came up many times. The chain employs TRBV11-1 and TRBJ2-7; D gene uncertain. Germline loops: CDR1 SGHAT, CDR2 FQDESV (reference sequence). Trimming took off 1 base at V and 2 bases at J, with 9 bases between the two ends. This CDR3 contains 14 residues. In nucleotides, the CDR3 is TGTGCCAGCAGCTTAGTTGAGGCGACCTACGAGCAGTACTTC. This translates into CASSLVEATYEQYF.

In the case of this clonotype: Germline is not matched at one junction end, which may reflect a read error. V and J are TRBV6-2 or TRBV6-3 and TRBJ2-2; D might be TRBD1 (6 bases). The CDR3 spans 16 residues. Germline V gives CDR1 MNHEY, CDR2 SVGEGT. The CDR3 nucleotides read TGTGACAGCAGTCAACCGGACAGAGCGGACACCGGGGAGCTGTTTTTT. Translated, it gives CDSSQPDRADTGELFF.

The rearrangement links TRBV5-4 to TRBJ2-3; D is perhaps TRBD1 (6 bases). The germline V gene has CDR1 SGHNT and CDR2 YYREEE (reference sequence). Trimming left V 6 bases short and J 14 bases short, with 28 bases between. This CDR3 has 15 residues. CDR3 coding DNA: TGTGCCAGCAAATTCGCAGGGACAAGCACAGATATGCGGTATTTT. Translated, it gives CASKFAGTSTDMRYF.

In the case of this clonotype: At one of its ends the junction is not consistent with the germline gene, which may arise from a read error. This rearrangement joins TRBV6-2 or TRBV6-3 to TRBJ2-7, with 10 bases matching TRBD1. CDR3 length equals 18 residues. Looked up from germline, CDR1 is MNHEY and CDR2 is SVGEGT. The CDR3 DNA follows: TGTGCCGGCAGTCGAAGCAGACAGGGGGCCCTCCGCCCCTACGAGCAGTACTTC. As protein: CAGSRSRQGALRPYEQYF.

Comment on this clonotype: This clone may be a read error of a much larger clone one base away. CDR3 sequence (DNA): TGCGCCAGCAAGGATACAGATACGCAGTATTTT. This encodes CASKDTDTQYF. The V call is TRBV4-1, the J call TRBJ2-3; D uncertain. The germline CDR1 and CDR2 sequences are MGHRA and YSYEKL. Trimming removed 7 bases from V and 3 bases from J, with 5 bases in between. The CDR3 has 11 amino acids.

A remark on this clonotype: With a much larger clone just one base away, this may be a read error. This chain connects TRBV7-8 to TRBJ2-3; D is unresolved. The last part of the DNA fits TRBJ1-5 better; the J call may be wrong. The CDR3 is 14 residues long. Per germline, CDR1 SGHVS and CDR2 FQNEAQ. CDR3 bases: TGTGCCAGCTCTCCCGCCACCAAGCGAGATACGCAGCATTTT. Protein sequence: CASSPATKRDTQHF.

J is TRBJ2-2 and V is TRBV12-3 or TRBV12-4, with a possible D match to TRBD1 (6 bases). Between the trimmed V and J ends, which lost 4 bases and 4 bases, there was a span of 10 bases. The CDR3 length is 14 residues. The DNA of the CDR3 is TGTGCCAGCAGTTCGGACAGAATCACCGGGGAGCTGTTTTTT. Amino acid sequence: CASSSDRITGELFF.

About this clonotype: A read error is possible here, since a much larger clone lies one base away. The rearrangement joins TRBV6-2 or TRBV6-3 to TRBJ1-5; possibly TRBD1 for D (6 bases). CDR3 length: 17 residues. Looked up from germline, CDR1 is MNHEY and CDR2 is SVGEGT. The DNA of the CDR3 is TGTGCCGGCAGTTACTCGATCAGGTGGGGGGCAAATCAGCCCCAGCATTTT. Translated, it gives CAGSYSIRWGANQPQHF.

CDR3 bases: TGTGCCAGCAGCGCAGGGACAGGACGGACCGGGGAGCTGTTTTTT. Its translation is CASSAGTGRTGELFF. V gene TRBV5-4 combines with J gene TRBJ2-2, with 8 bases fitting TRBD1. Germline V gives CDR1 SGHNT, CDR2 YYREEE (reference sequence). J gave up 5 bases and V 4 bases, and 7 bases lay outside the gene matches. This CDR3 is 15 amino acids long. The full variable domain, completed using reference TRBV5-4 and TRBJ2-2, is ETGVTQSPTHLIKTRGQQVTLRCSSQSGHNTVSWYQQALGQGPQFIFQYYREEENGRGNFPPRFSGLQFPNYSSELNVNALELDDSALYLCASSAGTGRTGELFFGEGSRLTVL.

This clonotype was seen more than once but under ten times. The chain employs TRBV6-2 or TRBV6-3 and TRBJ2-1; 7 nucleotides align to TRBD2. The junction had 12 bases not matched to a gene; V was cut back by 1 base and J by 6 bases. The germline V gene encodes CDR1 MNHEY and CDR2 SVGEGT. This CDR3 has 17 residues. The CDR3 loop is CASSYLRELPEVNEQFF. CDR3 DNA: TGTGCCAGCAGTTACTTGCGGGAGTTACCTGAGGTCAATGAGCAGTTCTTC.

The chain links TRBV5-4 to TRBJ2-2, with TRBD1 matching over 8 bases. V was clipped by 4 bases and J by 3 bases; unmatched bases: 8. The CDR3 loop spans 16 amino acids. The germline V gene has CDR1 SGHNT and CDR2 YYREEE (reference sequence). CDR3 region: CASSRRQGIDTGELFF. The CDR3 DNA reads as TGTGCCAGCAGCCGTAGACAGGGGATAGACACCGGGGAGCTGTTTTTT.

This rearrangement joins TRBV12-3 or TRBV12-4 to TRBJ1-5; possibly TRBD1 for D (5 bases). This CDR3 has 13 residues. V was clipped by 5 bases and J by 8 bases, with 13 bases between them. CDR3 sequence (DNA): TGTGCCAGCAGTAGGGGCAAAGGCGAGCCCCAGCATTTT. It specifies CASSRGKGEPQHF.

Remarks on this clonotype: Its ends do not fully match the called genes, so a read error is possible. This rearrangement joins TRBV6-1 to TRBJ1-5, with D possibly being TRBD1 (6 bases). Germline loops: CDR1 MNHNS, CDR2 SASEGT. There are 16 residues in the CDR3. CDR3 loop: CASSEVSTGSNQPQHF. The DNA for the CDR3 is TGTGCCAGCAGTGAAGTGTCAACAGGGAGCAATCAGCCCCAGCATTTC.

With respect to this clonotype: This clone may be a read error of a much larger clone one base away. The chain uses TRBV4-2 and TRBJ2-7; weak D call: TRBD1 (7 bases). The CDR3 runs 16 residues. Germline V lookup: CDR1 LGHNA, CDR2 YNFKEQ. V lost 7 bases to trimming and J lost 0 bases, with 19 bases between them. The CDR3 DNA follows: TGTGCCAGCATCCACGCCGCGGGACAGAGCTCCTACGAGCAGTACTTC. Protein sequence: CASIHAAGQSSYEQYF.

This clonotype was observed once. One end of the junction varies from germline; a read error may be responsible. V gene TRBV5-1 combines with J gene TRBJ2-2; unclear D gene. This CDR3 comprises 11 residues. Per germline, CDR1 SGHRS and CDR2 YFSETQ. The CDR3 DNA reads TGCGCCAGCACCTTGTTCGGGGAGCTGTTTTTT. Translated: CASTLFGELFF.

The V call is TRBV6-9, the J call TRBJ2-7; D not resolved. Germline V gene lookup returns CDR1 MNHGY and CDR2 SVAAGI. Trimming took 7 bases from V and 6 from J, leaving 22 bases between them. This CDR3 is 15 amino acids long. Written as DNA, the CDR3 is TGTGCCAGCACCTTAGCAGTGGGCGTGGAAGGCGAGCAGTACTTC. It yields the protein CASTLAVGVEGEQYF.